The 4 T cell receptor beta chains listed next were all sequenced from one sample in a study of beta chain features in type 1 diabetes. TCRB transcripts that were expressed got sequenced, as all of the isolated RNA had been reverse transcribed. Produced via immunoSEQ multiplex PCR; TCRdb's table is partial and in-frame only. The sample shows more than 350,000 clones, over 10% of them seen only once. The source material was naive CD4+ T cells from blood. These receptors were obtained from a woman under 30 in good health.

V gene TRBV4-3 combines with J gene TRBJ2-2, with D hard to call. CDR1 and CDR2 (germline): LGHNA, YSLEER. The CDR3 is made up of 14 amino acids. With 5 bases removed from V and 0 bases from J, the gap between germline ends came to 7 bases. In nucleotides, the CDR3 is TGCGCCAGCAGCACACGTACGAACACCGGGGAGCTGTTTTTT. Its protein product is CASSTRTNTGELFF.

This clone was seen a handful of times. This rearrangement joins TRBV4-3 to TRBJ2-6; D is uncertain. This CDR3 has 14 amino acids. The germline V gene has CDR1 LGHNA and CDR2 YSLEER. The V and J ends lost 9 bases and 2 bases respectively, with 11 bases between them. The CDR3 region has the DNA TGCGCCAGTTCCCCAGCCACTGGGGCCAACGTCCTGACTTTC. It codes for CASSPATGANVLTF.

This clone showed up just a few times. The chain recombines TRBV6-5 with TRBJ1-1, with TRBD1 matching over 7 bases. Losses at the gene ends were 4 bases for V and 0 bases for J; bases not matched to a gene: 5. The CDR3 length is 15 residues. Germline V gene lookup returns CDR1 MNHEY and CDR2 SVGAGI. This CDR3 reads CASSSGGTLNTEAFF. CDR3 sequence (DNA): TGTGCCAGCAGTTCAGGGGGGACCTTGAACACTGAAGCTTTCTTT.

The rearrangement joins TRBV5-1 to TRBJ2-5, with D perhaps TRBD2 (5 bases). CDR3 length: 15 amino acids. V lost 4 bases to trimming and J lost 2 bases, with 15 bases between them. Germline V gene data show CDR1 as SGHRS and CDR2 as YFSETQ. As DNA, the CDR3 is TGCGCCAGCAGCCCTCGAGGAGGATTACAAGAGACCCAGTACTTC. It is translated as CASSPRGGLQETQYF.